The 22 T cell receptor beta chains below all came from one sample that was sequenced in a study of shared clonotypes between healthy human individuals. Only CD45RO-negative cells positively selected for CCR7 counted as naive CD8 cells, so terminally differentiated effector memory CD45RA+ cells were excluded. The protocol was immunoSEQ multiplex PCR, while the TCRdb copy is restricted to in-frame clones and leaves out a portion. The table has around 2.1 million clones, more than 85% seen once; the top ten hold 1.5% to 2%. Material for sequencing was naive CD8+ T cells from PBMCs. These receptors all stem from a man aged 18 to 30 in good health. Some clones in this sample may be carry-over from other donors' samples.

This sequence joins TRBV5-1 and TRBJ2-1; 8 bases are shared with TRBD1. This CDR3 has 16 residues. From germline, CDR1 is SGHRS and CDR2 YFSETQ. V lost 2 bases and J lost 0; bases outside the gene matches: 4. DNA for the CDR3: TGCGCCAGCAGCTTTGGGACAGGCCTCTCCTACAATGAGCAGTTCTTC. It translates to CASSFGTGLSYNEQFF. The full variable domain, its missing parts supplied by reference TRBV5-1 and TRBJ2-1, is KAGVTQTPRYLIKTRGQQVTLSCSPISGHRSVSWYQQTPGQGLQFLFEYFSETQRNKGNFPGRFSGRQFSNSRSEMNVSTLELGDSALYLCASSFGTGLSYNEQFFGPGTRLTVL.

The chain uses TRBV6-1 and TRBJ2-5, with D perhaps given as TRBD1 or TRBD2 (5 bases each). Trimming took off 1 base at V and 4 bases at J, with 10 bases between the two ends. This CDR3 comprises 14 residues. Germline V gives CDR1 MNHNS, CDR2 SASEGT. CDR3 DNA: TGTGCCAGCAGTGAAGGAGGGGCTGGAGAGACCCAGTACTTC. Translated: CASSEGGAGETQYF.

The J gene is TRBJ2-2, the V gene TRBV5-3, with 7 bases lining up with TRBD2. TRBV5-3 is placed among ORFs of uncertain function. The trim removed 4 bases at V and 7 bases at J, leaving 13 bases unmatched. The CDR3 loop spans 16 amino acids. As DNA, the CDR3 is TGTGCCAGAAGCCTCCAGGGAAGGGCTAGCGGCGGGGAGCTGTTTTTT. This codes for CARSLQGRASGGELFF.

The rearrangement joins TRBV6-6 to TRBJ2-7; 7 positions match TRBD1. With V trimmed by 5 bases and J by 4 bases, 8 bases remained unmatched. The CDR3 contains 14 residues. In germline, CDR1 is MNHNY, CDR2 SVGAGI (reference sequence). CDR3 nucleotides: TGTGCCAGCAGTCCCGGGACAGCCGTTTACGAGCAGTACTTC. Translated: CASSPGTAVYEQYF.

The J gene is TRBJ1-2, the V gene TRBV6-1; no clear D gene. The CDR3 contains 17 residues. CDR1 is MNHNS and CDR2 is SASEGT in the germline V gene. The V and J ends lost 0 bases and 1 base respectively, with 15 bases between them. The chain's CDR3 is CASSEASGSPFNYGYTF. The DNA of the CDR3 is TGTGCCAGCAGTGAAGCGTCAGGCTCCCCCTTTAACTATGGCTACACCTTC.

This chain connects TRBV19 to TRBJ2-7, with D unclear. The V and J ends lost 1 base and 2 bases respectively, with 9 bases between them. The CDR3 length is 14 residues. Germline CDR1 LNHDA, CDR2 SQIVND (reference sequence). The CDR3 loop reads CASSIGNVAYEQYF. CDR3 nucleotide sequence: TGTGCCAGTAGTATAGGGAACGTGGCCTACGAGCAGTACTTC.

The CDR3 protein is CASSVWGGDEQYF. Written as DNA, the CDR3 is TGTGCCAGCAGCGTATGGGGAGGAGACGAGCAGTACTTC. The rearrangement joins TRBV9 to TRBJ2-7, with D possibly TRBD2 on 6 matching bases. The CDR3 totals 13 residues. Trimming stripped 1 base from V and 5 bases from J, with 10 bases between. CDR1 is SGDLS and CDR2 is YYNGEE in the germline V gene.

The CDR3 loop is CASSYLGAEQYF. For the CDR3, the DNA is TGCGCCAGCAGCTACCTTGGGGCCGAGCAGTACTTC. This chain connects TRBV5-1 to TRBJ2-7, with a weak D call TRBD1 (5 bases). V was trimmed by 3 bases and J by 6 bases, leaving 10 bases between them. The germline V gene has CDR1 SGHRS and CDR2 YFSETQ. The CDR3 contains 12 residues.

The chain uses TRBV13 and TRBJ2-7; D unresolved. Looked up from germline, CDR1 is PRHDT and CDR2 is FYEKMQ (reference sequence). Trimming took off 3 bases at V and 2 bases at J, with 11 bases between the two ends. The CDR3 totals 14 residues. The CDR3 loop is CASSFLDDPYEQYF. In nucleotides, the CDR3 is TGTGCCAGCAGCTTTCTGGACGACCCCTACGAGCAGTACTTC. The whole variable domain, filled in from reference TRBV13 and TRBJ2-7, reads AAGVIQSPRHLIKEKRETATLKCYPIPRHDTVYWYQQGPGQDPQFLISFYEKMQSDKGSIPDRFSAQQFSDYHSELNMSSLELGDSALYFCASSFLDDPYEQYFGPGTRLTVT.

This sequence joins TRBV4-1 and TRBJ1-1; the D gene is possibly TRBD1 (6 bases). This CDR3 is built from 15 residues. Germline lookup yields CDR1 MGHRA and CDR2 YSYEKL. Trimming removed 1 base from V and 5 bases from J, with 14 bases in between. For the CDR3, the DNA is TGCGCCAGCAGCCAAGTAAAGGGGGGAGGAACTGAAGCTTTCTTT. Protein: CASSQVKGGGTEAFF.

This clone was seen only once. V is TRBV21-1 and J is TRBJ2-6; the listed D gene, TRBD2, was not tested against the DNA. TRBV21-1 is shown as a pseudogene. This CDR3 is 18 amino acids long. CDR3 residues: CASSELAGVSSGANVLTF. CDR3 nucleotide sequence: TGTGCCAGCAGCGAACTAGCGGGAGTCTCCTCTGGGGCCAACGTCCTGACTTTC.

About this clone itself: In the same sample, other DNA sequences code for this CDR3. Here the CDR3 DNA reads TGTGCCAGTAGTATTAGGGGGGGAGATACGCAGTATTTT. It codes for CASSIRGGDTQYF. The rearrangement joins TRBV19 to TRBJ2-3; D may be TRBD2 (7 bases). Germline lookup yields CDR1 LNHDA and CDR2 SQIVND (reference sequence). V gave up 3 bases and J gave up 5 bases, with 9 bases separating them. CDR3 length: 13 residues.

V and J are TRBV11-2 and TRBJ2-5, with 12 bases lining up with TRBD2. The CDR3 consists of 19 residues. Germline-derived CDR1 and CDR2 are SGHAT and FQNNGV. V gave up 4 bases and J gave up 3 bases; unmatched junction bases: 15. DNA of the CDR3: TGTGCCAGCAGCTCCGGTTTTAGACTAGCGGGAGTCGTGGAAGAGACCCAGTACTTC. Its protein is CASSSGFRLAGVVEETQYF.

This clone was recorded only once. The chain couples TRBV5-6 to TRBJ2-7, with D maybe TRBD2 (5 bases). Germline CDR1 and CDR2: SGHDT and YYEEEE. The CDR3 is 14 amino acids. Trimming removed 4 bases at V and 3 bases at J, with 14 bases between. In DNA, the CDR3 is TGTGCCAGCAGCCCGGGGTTATCTGACTACGAGCAGTACTTC. This gives the protein CASSPGLSDYEQYF. The full variable domain, with the rest looked up from reference TRBV5-6 and TRBJ2-7, is DAGVTQSPTHLIKTRGQQVTLRCSPKSGHDTVSWYQQALGQGPQFIFQYYEEEERQRGNFPDRFSGHQFPNYSSELNVNALLLGDSALYLCASSPGLSDYEQYFGPGTRLTVT.

The chain employs TRBV29-1 and TRBJ2-5; tentatively, D is TRBD2 (7 bases). In germline, CDR1 is SQVTM, CDR2 ANQGSEA. V was shortened by 7 bases and J by 4 bases, with 13 bases between the two germline ends. This CDR3 region has 12 residues. CDR3 sequence reads: CSALGGGETQYF. The CDR3 DNA follows: TGCAGCGCCCTAGGGGGGGGAGAGACCCAGTACTTC.

The chain links TRBV7-9 to TRBJ1-2; TRBD1 is a possible D gene (5 bases). V was clipped by 3 bases and J by 8 bases, with 25 bases between them. Germline assignment: CDR1 SEHNR and CDR2 FQNEAQ (reference sequence). This CDR3 contains 17 residues. The CDR3 DNA follows: TGTGCCAGCAGCTTTTCAATACGGACCAGCGCTGAGGGGGGCTACACCTTC. It codes for CASSFSIRTSAEGGYTF. The complete variable domain, with remaining parts taken from reference TRBV7-9 and TRBJ1-2, reads DTGVSQNPRHKITKRGQNVTFRCDPISEHNRLYWYRQTLGQGPEFLTYFQNEAQLEKSRLLSDRFSAERPKGSFSTLEIQRTEQGDSAMYLCASSFSIRTSAEGGYTFGSGTRLTVV.

This sequence joins TRBV7-9 and TRBJ2-7; perhaps TRBD1 as D (6 bases). In germline, CDR1 is SEHNR, CDR2 FQNEAQ (reference sequence). V gave up 5 bases and J gave up 7 bases, with 18 bases separating them. The CDR3 covers 14 residues. CDR3 sequence reads: CASSNRDTPGEQYF. The CDR3 bases are TGTGCCAGCAGCAACCGGGACACGCCGGGGGAGCAGTACTTC.

J is TRBJ2-1 and V is TRBV7-9; D possibly corresponds to TRBD1 (6 bases). Trimming cost V 0 bases and J 8 bases, with 11 bases left between them. Germline V lookup: CDR1 SEHNR, CDR2 FQNEAQ (reference sequence). The CDR3 loop spans 14 amino acids. CDR3: CASSLADRHHEQFF. CDR3 nucleotides: TGTGCCAGCAGCTTAGCAGACAGGCACCATGAGCAGTTCTTC.

This sequence joins TRBV6-1 and TRBJ1-5; D not resolved. The CDR3 runs to 12 residues. The V and J ends lost 4 bases and 6 bases respectively, with 7 bases between them. Per germline, CDR1 MNHNS and CDR2 SASEGT. The CDR3 is CASSGWGQPQHF. The DNA of the CDR3 is TGTGCCAGCAGTGGATGGGGTCAGCCCCAGCATTTT.

V gene TRBV27 combines with J gene TRBJ2-7, with D maybe TRBD1 (6 bases). This CDR3 contains 13 residues. Trimming cost V 8 bases and J 2 bases, with 13 bases left between them. Germline values: CDR1 MNHEY, CDR2 SMNVEV (reference sequence). The CDR3 spells CASSVGAPYEQYF. The CDR3 DNA is TGTGCCAGCTCGGTGGGGGCTCCCTACGAGCAGTACTTC.

The chain has TRBV7-3 and TRBJ2-3; maybe TRBD2 (7 bases). The CDR3 runs 16 residues. Germline V CDR1 and CDR2: SGHTA, FQGTGA. V was shortened by 2 bases and J by 4 bases, with 16 bases between the two germline ends. CDR3 sequence (DNA): TGTGCCAGCAGCTTAGGTGCGGGAGAGGGGGCAGATACGCAGTATTTT. It yields the protein CASSLGAGEGADTQYF.

The chain is built from TRBV19 and TRBJ1-2, with D possibly matching TRBD1 (5 bases). CDR1 is LNHDA and CDR2 is SQIVND in the germline V gene (reference sequence). The V end lost 6 bases, the J end lost 0 bases, and 8 bases lay between the germline ends. The CDR3 is made up of 13 amino acids. As DNA, the CDR3 is TGTGCCAGTAGGAGGGGTGCTAACTATGGCTACACCTTC. Protein product: CASRRGANYGYTF.